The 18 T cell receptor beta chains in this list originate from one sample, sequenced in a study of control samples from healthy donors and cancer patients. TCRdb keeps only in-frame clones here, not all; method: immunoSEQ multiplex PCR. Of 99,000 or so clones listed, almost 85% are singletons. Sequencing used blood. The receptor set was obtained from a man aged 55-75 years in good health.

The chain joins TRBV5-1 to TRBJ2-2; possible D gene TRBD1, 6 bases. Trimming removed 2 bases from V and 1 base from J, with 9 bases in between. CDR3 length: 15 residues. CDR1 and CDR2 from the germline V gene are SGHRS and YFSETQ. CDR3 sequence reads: CASSFRQENTGELFF. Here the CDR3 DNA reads TGCGCCAGCAGCTTTAGACAGGAGAACACCGGGGAGCTGTTTTTT.

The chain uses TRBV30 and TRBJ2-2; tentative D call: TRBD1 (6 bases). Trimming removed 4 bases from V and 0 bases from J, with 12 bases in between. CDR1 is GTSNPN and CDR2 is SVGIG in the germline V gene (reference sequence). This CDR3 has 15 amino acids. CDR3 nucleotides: TGTGCCTGGATAACAGGGCGGGCGAACACCGGGGAGCTGTTTTTT. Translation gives CAWITGRANTGELFF.

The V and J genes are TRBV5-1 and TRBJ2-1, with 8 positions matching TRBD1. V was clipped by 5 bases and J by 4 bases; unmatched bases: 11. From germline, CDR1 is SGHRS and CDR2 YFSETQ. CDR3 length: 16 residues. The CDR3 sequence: CASRPEAGQVYNEQFF. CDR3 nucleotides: TGCGCCAGCAGACCGGAGGCGGGACAGGTATACAATGAGCAGTTCTTC.

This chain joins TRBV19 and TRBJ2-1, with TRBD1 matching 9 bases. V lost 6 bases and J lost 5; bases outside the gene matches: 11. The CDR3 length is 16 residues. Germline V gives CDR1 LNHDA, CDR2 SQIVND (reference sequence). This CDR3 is CASRALGQGINNEQFF. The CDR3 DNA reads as TGTGCCAGTAGAGCTCTGGGACAGGGAATCAACAATGAGCAGTTCTTC.

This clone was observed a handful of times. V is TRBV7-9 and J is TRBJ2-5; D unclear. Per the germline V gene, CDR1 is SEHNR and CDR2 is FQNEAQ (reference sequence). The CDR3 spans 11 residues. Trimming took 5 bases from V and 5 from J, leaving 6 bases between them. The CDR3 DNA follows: TGTGCCAGCAGCCCCCTGGAGACCCAGTACTTC. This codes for CASSPLETQYF.

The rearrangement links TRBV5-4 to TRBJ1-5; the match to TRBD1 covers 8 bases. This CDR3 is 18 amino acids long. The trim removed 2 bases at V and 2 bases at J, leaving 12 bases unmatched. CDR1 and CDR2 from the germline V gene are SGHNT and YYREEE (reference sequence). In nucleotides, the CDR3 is TGTGCCAGCAGCTTTGCCAGGGGGCTAATTCTCGGCAATCAGCCCCAGCATTTT. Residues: CASSFARGLILGNQPQHF.

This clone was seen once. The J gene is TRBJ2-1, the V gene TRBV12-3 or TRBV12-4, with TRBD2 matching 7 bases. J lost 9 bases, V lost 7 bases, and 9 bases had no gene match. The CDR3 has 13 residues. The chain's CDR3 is CASTIWGGFEQFF. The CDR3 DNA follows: TGTGCCAGCACCATATGGGGGGGGTTTGAGCAGTTCTTC.

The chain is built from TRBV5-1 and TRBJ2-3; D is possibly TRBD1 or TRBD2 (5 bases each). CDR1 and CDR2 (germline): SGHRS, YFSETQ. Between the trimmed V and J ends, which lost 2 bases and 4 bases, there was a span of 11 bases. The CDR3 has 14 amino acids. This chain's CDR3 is CASSFGAGPDTQYF. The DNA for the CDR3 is TGCGCCAGCAGCTTCGGGGCAGGGCCAGATACGCAGTATTTT.

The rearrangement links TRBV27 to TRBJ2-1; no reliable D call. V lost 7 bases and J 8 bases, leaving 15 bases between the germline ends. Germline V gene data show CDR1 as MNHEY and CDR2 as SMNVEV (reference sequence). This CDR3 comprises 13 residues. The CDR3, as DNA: TGTGCCAGCAAGATCTTAAACGCTGATGAGCAGTTCTTC. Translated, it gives CASKILNADEQFF.

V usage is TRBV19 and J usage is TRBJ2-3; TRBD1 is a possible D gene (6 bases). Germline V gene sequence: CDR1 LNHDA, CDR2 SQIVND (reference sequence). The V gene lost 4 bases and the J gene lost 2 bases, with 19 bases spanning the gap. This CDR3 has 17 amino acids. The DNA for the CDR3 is TGTGCCAGTAGTAGTATCAGGGGAAGCCCAAACACAGATACGCAGTATTTT. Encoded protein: CASSSIRGSPNTDTQYF. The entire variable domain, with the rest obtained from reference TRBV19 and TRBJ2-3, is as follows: DGGITQSPKYLFRKEGQNVTLSCEQNLNHDAMYWYRQDPGQGLRLIYYSQIVNDFQKGDIAEGYSVSREKKESFPLTVTSAQKNPTAFYLCASSSIRGSPNTDTQYFGPGTRLTVL.

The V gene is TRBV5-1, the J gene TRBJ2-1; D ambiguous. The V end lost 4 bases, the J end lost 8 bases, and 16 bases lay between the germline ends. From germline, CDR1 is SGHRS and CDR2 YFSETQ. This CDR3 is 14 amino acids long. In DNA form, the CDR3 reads TGCGCCAGCAGCCCAACTCCTAATTTCGATGAGCAGTTCTTC. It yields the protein CASSPTPNFDEQFF.

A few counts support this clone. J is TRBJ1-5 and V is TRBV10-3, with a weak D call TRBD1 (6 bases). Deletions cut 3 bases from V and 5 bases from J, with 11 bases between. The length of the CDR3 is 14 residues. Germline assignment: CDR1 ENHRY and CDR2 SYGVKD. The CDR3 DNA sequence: TGTGCCATCAGTGAAAACGCAGGGGATCAGCCCCAGCATTTT. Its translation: CAISENAGDQPQHF.

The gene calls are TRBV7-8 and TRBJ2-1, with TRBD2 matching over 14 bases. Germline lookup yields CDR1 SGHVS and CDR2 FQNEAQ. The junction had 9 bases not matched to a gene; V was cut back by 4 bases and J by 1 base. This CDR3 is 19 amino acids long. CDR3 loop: CASSSRAGTSGSSYNEQFF. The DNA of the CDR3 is TGTGCCAGCAGCTCGAGGGCCGGGACTAGCGGGAGTTCCTACAATGAGCAGTTCTTC.

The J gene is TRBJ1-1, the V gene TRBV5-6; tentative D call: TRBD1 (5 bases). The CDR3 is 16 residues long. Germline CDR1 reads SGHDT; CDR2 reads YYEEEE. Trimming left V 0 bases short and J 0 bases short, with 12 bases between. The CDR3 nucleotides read TGTGCCAGCAGCTTGGGTGCGGGGGGGATGAACACTGAAGCTTTCTTT. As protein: CASSLGAGGMNTEAFF.

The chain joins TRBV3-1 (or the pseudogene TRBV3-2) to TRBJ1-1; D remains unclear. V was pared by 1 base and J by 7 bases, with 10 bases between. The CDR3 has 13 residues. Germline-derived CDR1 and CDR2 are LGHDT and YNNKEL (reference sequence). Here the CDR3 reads CASSQAPRVEAFF. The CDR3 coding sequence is TGTGCCAGCAGCCAAGCCCCTAGGGTTGAAGCTTTCTTT.

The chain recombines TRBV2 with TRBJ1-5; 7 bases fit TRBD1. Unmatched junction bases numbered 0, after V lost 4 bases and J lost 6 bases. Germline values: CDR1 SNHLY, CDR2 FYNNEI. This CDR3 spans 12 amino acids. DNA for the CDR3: TGTGCCAGCAGTGGGGACAGTCAGCCCCAGCATTTT. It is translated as CASSGDSQPQHF.

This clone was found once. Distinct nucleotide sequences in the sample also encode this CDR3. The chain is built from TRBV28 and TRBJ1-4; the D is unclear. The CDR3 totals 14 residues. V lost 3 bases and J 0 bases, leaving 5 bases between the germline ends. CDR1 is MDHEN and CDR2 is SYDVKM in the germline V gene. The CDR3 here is CASSLVSTNEKLFF. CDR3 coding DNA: TGTGCCAGCAGTTTGGTGTCAACTAATGAAAAACTGTTTTTT.

CDR3 DNA sequence: TGTGCCAGTAGCCTAGCTGAAAAAGGGGTGGGTAAAAACATTCAGTACTTC. Translating it yields CASSLAEKGVGKNIQYF. This chain uses TRBV19 with TRBJ2-4, with D perhaps matching TRBD1 or TRBD2 (5 bases each). The germline V gene has CDR1 LNHDA and CDR2 SQIVND (reference sequence). V was pared by 6 bases and J by 4 bases, with 22 bases between. The CDR3 is made up of 17 amino acids.